Here is one TCR beta chain with its context. Authors' methods: Counts of nucleated cells, estimated from reference gene primer amplification, were obtained. Clones were sequenced by immunoSEQ multiplex PCR, and TCRdb holds only the in-frame ones, with some missing. Clone size and the V and J calls come from that table; the DNA yielded D and trimming. This sample has approximately 120,000 clones, with about 70% found just once. The sample comes from a study of blood T cell repertoires in COVID-19. Study-level information: The study drew acute and convalescent COVID-19 samples from the United States, Italy and Spain. PBMCs, B-cell-depleted T cells, or T cells provided the cDNA or gDNA that made up the material.

This CDR3 has 13 amino acids. Germline V gives CDR1 SNHLY, CDR2 FYNNEI. V shed 5 bases and J 10 bases; nucleotides not matched to a gene: 8. The sequence derives from a man between 60 and 75 years old with acute or convalescent COVID-19. The material sequenced was peripheral blood. This chain connects TRBV2 to TRBJ2-1, with 7 bases identical to TRBD2. CDR3: CASSLAGEGEQFF. DNA for the CDR3: TGTGCCAGCAGTCTGGCGGGGGAGGGGGAGCAGTTCTTC.